The 7 T cell receptor beta chains given below trace back to one sample, sequenced in a study of OX40 agonist ivuxolimab in advanced cancers. Generated by immunoSEQ multiplex PCR, the TCRdb table keeps only in-frame clones and is missing some. The sample shows 35,000 to 40,000 clones, 60% to 80% of them seen only once. Specimen: CD4+ or CD8+ T cells sorted from blood, collected in a trial of the OX40 agonist ivuxolimab. The source is an adult with an advanced solid tumor such as melanoma, head and neck, liver or kidney cancer.

Concerning this clone itself: A read error may account for a junction end that differs from germline. The chain uses TRBV15 and TRBJ1-1; 7 bases align to TRBD1. The CDR3 totals 14 residues. CDR1 is LNHNV, CDR2 YYDKDF, per germline (reference sequence). The CDR3: CAARGGRGNTEAFF. CDR3 sequence (DNA): TGTGCCGCCAGGGGGGGCAGGGGGAACACTGAAGCTTTCTTT.

The chain carries TRBV4-3 and TRBJ1-6; no reliable D call. CDR3 length equals 16 residues. The germline V gene has CDR1 LGHNA and CDR2 YSLEER. The V end was cut by 0 bases, the J end by 6 bases, with 12 bases between. The CDR3 sequence is CASSQDGAASNSPLHF. The CDR3 region has the DNA TGCGCCAGCAGCCAAGATGGTGCAGCGAGTAATTCACCCCTCCACTTT.

The chain has TRBV27 and TRBJ2-1; D not certain. The germline gives CDR1 MNHEY, CDR2 SMNVEV (reference sequence). The CDR3 runs to 12 residues. V lost 1 base and J 10 bases, leaving 8 bases between the germline ends. CDR3 amino acids: CASSLLGREQFF. Here the CDR3 DNA reads TGTGCCAGCAGTTTATTAGGCAGAGAGCAGTTCTTC.

The V gene is TRBV27, the J gene TRBJ2-2; 9 bases fit TRBD2. The CDR3 runs 16 residues. CDR1 is MNHEY, CDR2 SMNVEV, per germline (reference sequence). V shed 5 bases, J shed 3 bases, and the junction held 7 bases outside the gene matches. The CDR3 loop is CASSAGVAGDTGELFF. DNA for the CDR3: TGTGCCAGCAGTGCCGGGGTAGCGGGAGACACCGGGGAGCTGTTTTTT.

The chain links TRBV19 to TRBJ2-1; 9 bases fit TRBD1. This CDR3 contains 14 residues. J gave up 0 bases and V 8 bases, and 2 bases lay outside the gene matches. Germline CDR1 LNHDA, CDR2 SQIVND (reference sequence). Here the CDR3 reads CASQTGGSYNEQFF. DNA of the CDR3: TGTGCCAGTCAGACAGGGGGCTCCTACAATGAGCAGTTCTTC.

This sequence joins TRBV6-6 and TRBJ1-6; D is uncertain. The V gene lost 5 bases and the J gene lost 7 bases, with 15 bases spanning the gap. There are 15 residues in the CDR3. Germline V CDR1 and CDR2: MNHNY, SVGAGI (reference sequence). The CDR3 reads CASSKWASGNSPLHF. CDR3 DNA: TGTGCCAGCAGTAAATGGGCTTCGGGAAATTCACCCCTCCACTTT.

The chain has TRBV6-1 and TRBJ2-6; no firm D call. This CDR3 is built from 15 residues. CDR1 and CDR2 from the germline V gene are MNHNS and SASEGT. V gave up 4 bases and J gave up 0 bases, with 7 bases separating them. The DNA for the CDR3 is TGTGCCAGCAGTGTTTGGGTCTCTGGGGCCAACGTCCTGACTTTC. This encodes CASSVWVSGANVLTF.